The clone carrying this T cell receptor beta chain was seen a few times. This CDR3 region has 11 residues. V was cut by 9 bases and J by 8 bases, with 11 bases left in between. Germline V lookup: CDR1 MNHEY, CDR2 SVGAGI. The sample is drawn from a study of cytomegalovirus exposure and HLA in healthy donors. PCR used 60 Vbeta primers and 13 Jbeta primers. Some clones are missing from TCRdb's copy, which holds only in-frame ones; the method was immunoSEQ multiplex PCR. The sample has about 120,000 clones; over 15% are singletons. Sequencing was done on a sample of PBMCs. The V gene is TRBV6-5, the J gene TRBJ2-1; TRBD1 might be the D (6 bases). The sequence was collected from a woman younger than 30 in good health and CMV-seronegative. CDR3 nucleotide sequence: TGTGCCAGTAACAGGGCCCATGAGCAGTTCTTC. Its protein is CASNRAHEQFF.